This TCR beta chain was retrieved from a study of identical twins. Template switching added a universal primer site; cDNA carried unique molecular identifiers. Via MiXCR, TCRdb re-called the 5' RACE reads, giving one row per CDR3 protein. The sample has about 890,000 distinct CDR3 sequences; around 12% are singletons. V was cut by 4 bases and J by 4 bases, with 17 bases left in between. Germline assignment: CDR1 SGDLS and CDR2 YYNGEE. The CDR3 totals 15 residues. Findings and caveats of the study: There was an excess of low generation probability in the out-of-frame alpha sequences that twins shared.

A word on this clonotype: Its antigen is unknown.

Healthy Caucasian individuals made up all the donors. This sample also appeared in a second study, on yellow fever vaccine responses in identical twins.

The receptor was isolated from a woman aged 18-35 years in good health. The V call is TRBV9, the J call TRBJ1-1; possible D gene TRBD1, 6 bases. The sample consisted of PBMCs. This CDR3 is CASSPRTAPVTEAFF. CDR3 nucleotides: TGTGCCAGCAGCCCACGGACAGCCCCGGTCACTGAAGCTTTCTTT.